The entry below describes one T cell receptor beta chain. This sample was included in a study of blood T cell repertoires in COVID-19. Germline assignment: CDR1 SGHNT and CDR2 YENEEA. The length of the CDR3 is 14 residues. V was clipped by 4 bases and J by 5 bases, with 14 bases between them. Here immunoSEQ multiplex PCR was the method, and the copy in TCRdb shows in-frame clones only, minus some. The data hold over 200,000 clones, with about 91% observed a single time. The TCR sequence derives from a man aged 25 to 40 with acute or convalescent COVID-19. The sequencing sample was made of peripheral blood. J is TRBJ2-5 and V is TRBV11-3; D unresolved. CDR3 coding DNA: TGTGCCAGCAGCTCTGGCCCGAGGTCGGAGACCCAGTACTTC. This gives the protein CASSSGPRSETQYF.